This T cell receptor (beta chain) was sequenced for a study of cytomegalovirus exposure and HLA in healthy donors. About the research overall: Of roughly 360 genotyped donors, roughly 81% grouped in the Caucasian-associated ancestry cluster. Study results and caveats: Most likely, a cluster of highly shared sequence variants arose as a sequencing artifact. It was reported that the classifier diagnosed cytomegalovirus status with high specificity and sensitivity in both the original and validation cohorts.

This CDR3 spans 17 amino acids. Per germline, CDR1 SGHAT and CDR2 FQNNGV. The V end was cut by 5 bases, the J end by 2 bases, with 16 bases between. Concerning this clone: Its matching antigen is unknown.

The PCR was carried out with 60 Vbeta primers and 13 Jbeta primers. Assay used: immunoSEQ multiplex PCR; TCRdb lists only in-frame clones, some missing. The profile shows more than 95,000 clones, about 79% of them singletons. The chain couples TRBV11-2 to TRBJ2-6; D is perhaps TRBD1 (6 bases). The TCR originated in a man between 60 and 75 years old in good health and CMV-seropositive. Sample: PBMCs. CDR3 amino acids: CASSHLQGWAGANVLTF. For the CDR3, the DNA is TGTGCCAGCAGCCACCTACAGGGTTGGGCTGGGGCCAACGTCCTGACTTTC.